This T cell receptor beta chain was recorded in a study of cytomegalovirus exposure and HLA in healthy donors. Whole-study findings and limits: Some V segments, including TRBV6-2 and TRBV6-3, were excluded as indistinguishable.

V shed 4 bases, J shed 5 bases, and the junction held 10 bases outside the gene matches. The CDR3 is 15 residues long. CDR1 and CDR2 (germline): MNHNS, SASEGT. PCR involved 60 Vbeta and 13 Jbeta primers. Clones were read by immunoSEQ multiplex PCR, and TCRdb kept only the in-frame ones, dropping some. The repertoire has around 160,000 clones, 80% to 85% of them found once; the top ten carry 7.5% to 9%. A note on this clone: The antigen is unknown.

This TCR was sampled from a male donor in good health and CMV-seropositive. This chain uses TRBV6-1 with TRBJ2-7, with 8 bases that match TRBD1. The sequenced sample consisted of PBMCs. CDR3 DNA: TGTGCCAGCAGTGGAAGACAGGGGATGGCGGACGAGCAGTACTTC. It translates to CASSGRQGMADEQYF.